The rows below give T cell receptor beta chains drawn from one sample of a study of identical twins. TCRdb recomputed calls from the 5' RACE reads with MiXCR, one row per CDR3 protein. The sample records approximately 230,000 distinct CDR3 sequences, around 15% being singletons. Input material: memory (CD45RO+) T cells sorted from blood. The receptors shown here come from a woman in her late teens or twenties in good health. The CDR3 runs from the conserved cysteine through the conserved F or W. D genes are given only for firm matches. Size is stated for part of the rows, as once, few or many counts, or as a class when the clone is expanded.

>TRBV20-1|many|TRBD1|TRBJ2-3
TGCAGTGCTAGAGATAGGGGGCGGGCTAGCACAGATACGCAGTATTTT
CSARDRGRASTDTQYF
>TRBV12-3/TRBV12-4|many|-|TRBJ1-4
TGTGCCAGCAGCCCTGAAATGGACATTTCGGAAAAACTGTTTTTT
CASSPEMDISEKLFF
>TRBV12-5|few|TRBD2|TRBJ2-3
TGTGCTAGTGGTTTGGGCGGGAGTGGAGCAGATACGCAGTATTTT
CASGLGGSGADTQYF
>TRBV12-3/TRBV12-4|-|-|TRBJ1-1
TGTGCCAGCATTTCCGATTACACTGAAGCTTTCTTT
CASISDYTEAFF
>TRBV24-1|-|-|TRBJ2-3
TGTGCCACCAGTGATGCCCGCACAGATACGCAGTATTTT
CATSDARTDTQYF
>TRBV2|-|-|TRBJ1-2
TGTGCCGGAACAGTGCGCTATGGCTACACCTTC
CAGTVRYGYTF
>TRBV15|many|-|TRBJ1-4
TGTGCCACCAGCAGAGATCGAGAGGGGGGTCCTGAAAAACTGTTTTTT
CATSRDREGGPEKLFF
>TRBV9|-|TRBD2|TRBJ2-5
TGTGCCAGCAGCCCCCCTAGCGGGGAATGGGGTGGGGAGACCCAGTACTTC
CASSPPSGEWGGETQYF
>TRBV2|-|TRBD2|TRBJ2-7
TGTGCCCTAGCGGATCCCCACGAGCAGTACTTC
CALADPHEQYF
>TRBV10-3|many|-|TRBJ2-6
TGTGCCATCAGTGACAACAGGGCTGGGGCCAACGTCCTGACTTTC
CAISDNRAGANVLTF
>TRBV9|few|TRBD2|TRBJ2-7
TGTGCCAGCAGCGCAAATAGCGGGGCCTACGAGCAGTACTTC
CASSANSGAYEQYF
>TRBV5-1|many|-|TRBJ2-3
TGCGCCAGCAGCCAAAGGGGTTCTACTAGCACAGATACGCAGTATTTT
CASSQRGSTSTDTQYF
>TRBV10-3|-|-|TRBJ2-5
TGTGCCATCAGTGAAGGGGTGACCCAGTACTTC
CAISEGVTQYF
>TRBV6-5|-|TRBD1|TRBJ1-1
TGTGCCAGCAGTTCCGGGGGACAGATGAACACTGAAGCTTTCTTT
CASSSGGQMNTEAFF
>TRBV7-9|few|-|TRBJ1-1
TGTGCCAGCACCAGGACAGACACTGAAGCTTTCTTT
CASTRTDTEAFF
>TRBV3-1|few|-|TRBJ2-7
TGTGCCAGCAGCCAAACCAGGAGACACGAGCAGTACTTC
CASSQTRRHEQYF